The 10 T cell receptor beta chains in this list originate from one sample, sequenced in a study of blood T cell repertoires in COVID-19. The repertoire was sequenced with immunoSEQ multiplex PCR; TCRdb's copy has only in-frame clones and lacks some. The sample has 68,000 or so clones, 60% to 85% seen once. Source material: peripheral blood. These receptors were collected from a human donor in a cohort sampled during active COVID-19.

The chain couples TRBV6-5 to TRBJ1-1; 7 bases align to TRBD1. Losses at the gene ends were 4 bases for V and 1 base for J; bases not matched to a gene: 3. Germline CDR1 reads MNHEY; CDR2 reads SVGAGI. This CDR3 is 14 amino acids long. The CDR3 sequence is CASSFNRGNTEAFF. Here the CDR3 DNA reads TGTGCCAGCAGTTTTAACAGGGGGAACACTGAAGCTTTCTTT.

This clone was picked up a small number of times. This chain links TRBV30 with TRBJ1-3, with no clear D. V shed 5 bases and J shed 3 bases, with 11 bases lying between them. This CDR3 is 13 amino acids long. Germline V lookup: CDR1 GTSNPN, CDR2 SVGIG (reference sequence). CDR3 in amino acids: CAWAVSSGNTIYF. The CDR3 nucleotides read TGTGCCTGGGCGGTTTCAAGTGGAAACACCATATATTTT.

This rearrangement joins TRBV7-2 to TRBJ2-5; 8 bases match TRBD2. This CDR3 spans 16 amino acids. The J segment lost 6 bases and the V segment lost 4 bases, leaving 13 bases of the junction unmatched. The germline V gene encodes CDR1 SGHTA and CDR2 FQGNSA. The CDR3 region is CASSSNSAGDMKTQYF. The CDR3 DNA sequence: TGTGCCAGCAGCTCAAACTCAGCGGGGGACATGAAGACCCAGTACTTC.

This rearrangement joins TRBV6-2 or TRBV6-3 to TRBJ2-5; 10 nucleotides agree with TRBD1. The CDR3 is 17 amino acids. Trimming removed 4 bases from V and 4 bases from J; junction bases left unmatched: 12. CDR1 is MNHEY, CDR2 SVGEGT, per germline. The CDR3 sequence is CASSSSGTGAGGETQYF. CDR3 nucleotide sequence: TGTGCCAGCAGTTCCTCCGGGACAGGGGCCGGTGGAGAGACCCAGTACTTC.

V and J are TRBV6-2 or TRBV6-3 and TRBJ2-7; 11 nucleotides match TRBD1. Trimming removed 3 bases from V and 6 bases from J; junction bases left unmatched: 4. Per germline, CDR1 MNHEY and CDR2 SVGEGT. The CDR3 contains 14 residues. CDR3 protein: CASSYPGQGGEQYF. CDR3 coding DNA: TGTGCCAGCAGTTATCCGGGACAGGGGGGCGAGCAGTACTTC.

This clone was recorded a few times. CDR3 region: CATSESGYTDTQYF. DNA for the CDR3: TGTGCCACCAGTGAGTCAGGCTACACAGATACGCAGTATTTT. This chain connects TRBV24-1 to TRBJ2-3; D remains ambiguous. Germline V gene lookup returns CDR1 KGHDR and CDR2 SFDVKD. There are 14 residues in the CDR3. Trimming left V 4 bases short and J 2 bases short, with 9 bases between.

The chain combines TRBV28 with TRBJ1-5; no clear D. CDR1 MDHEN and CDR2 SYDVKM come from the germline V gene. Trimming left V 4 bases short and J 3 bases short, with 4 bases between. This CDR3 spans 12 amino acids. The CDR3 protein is CASSWLNQPQHF. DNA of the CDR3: TGTGCCAGCAGTTGGCTCAATCAGCCCCAGCATTTT. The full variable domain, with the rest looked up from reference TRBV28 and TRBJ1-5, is DVKVTQSSRYLVKRTGEKVFLECVQDMDHENMFWYRQDPGLGLRLIYFSYDVKMKEKGDIPEGYSVSREKKERFSLILESASTNQTSMYLCASSWLNQPQHFGDGTRLSIL.

In DNA, the CDR3 is TGTGCCAGCAGCTTAGGGGCGGGAGATGTGGAGACCCAGTACTTC. It encodes CASSLGAGDVETQYF. The genes are TRBV7-2 and TRBJ2-5, with 7 bases aligning to TRBD2. The CDR3 has 15 residues. Germline V gene lookup returns CDR1 SGHTA and CDR2 FQGNSA. The V gene end was trimmed by 1 base and the J gene end by 5 bases; junction bases not matched to a gene: 7.

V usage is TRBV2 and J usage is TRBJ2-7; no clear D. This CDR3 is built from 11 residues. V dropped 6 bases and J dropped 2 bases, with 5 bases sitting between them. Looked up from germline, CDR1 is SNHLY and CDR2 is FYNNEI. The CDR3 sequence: CASSRTYEQYF. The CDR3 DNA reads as TGTGCCAGCAGCAGAACCTACGAGCAGTACTTC.

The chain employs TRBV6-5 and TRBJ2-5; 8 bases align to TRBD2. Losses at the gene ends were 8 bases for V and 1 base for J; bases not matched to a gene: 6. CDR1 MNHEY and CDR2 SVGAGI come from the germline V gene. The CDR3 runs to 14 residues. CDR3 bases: TGTGCCAGCGGGCGGCGGGGGGTCCAAGAGACCCAGTACTTC. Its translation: CASGRRGVQETQYF.